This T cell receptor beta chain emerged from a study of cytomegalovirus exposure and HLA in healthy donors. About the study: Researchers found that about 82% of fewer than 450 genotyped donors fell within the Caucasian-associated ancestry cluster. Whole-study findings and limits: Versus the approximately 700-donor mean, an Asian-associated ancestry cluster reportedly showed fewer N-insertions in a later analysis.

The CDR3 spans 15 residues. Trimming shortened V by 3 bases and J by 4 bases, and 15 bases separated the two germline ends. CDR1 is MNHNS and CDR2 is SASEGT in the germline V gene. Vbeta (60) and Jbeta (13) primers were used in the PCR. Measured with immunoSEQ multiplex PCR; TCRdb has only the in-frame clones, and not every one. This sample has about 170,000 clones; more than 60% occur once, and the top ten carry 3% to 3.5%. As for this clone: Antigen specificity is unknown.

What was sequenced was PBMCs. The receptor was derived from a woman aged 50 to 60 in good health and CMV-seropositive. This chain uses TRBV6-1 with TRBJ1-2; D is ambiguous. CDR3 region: CASSEPGSIFYGYTF. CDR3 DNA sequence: TGTGCCAGCAGTGAGCCAGGTTCTATTTTCTATGGCTACACCTTC.